This T cell receptor (beta chain) stems from a study of blood T cells in healthy people across ages. The V end was cut by 6 bases, the J end by 2 bases, with 7 bases between. The CDR3 sequence is 12 residues long. Next came a second PCR, run for about 7 to 12 cycles, which used a sample-barcoded 5' primer along with a J-beta primer mix. TCRdb re-analysed the 5' RACE reads in MiXCR, keeping a single row per CDR3 protein. Of about 650,000 distinct CDR3 sequences in the sample, over 40% were seen once. Per-sample PBMC isolation yielded at least 6 million cells. Sequencing input: blood. The TCR was taken from an elderly woman in good health. This chain links TRBV12-3 or TRBV12-4 with TRBJ2-5; no clear D. The CDR3: CASSFQQETQYF. The CDR3 coding sequence is TGTGCCAGCAGCTTTCAGCAAGAGACCCAGTACTTC.